Each of the 10 T cell receptor beta chains below was sequenced from the same sample in a study of blood T cell repertoires in COVID-19. Measured with immunoSEQ multiplex PCR; TCRdb has only the in-frame clones, and not every one. The table records approximately 290,000 clones, 80% to 85% of them present only once. The specimen sequenced was peripheral blood. Receptors were obtained from a person aged 65 to 85 with COVID-19, enrolled during active disease.

V usage is TRBV4-2 and J usage is TRBJ1-5, with 8 bases identical to TRBD1. Losses at the gene ends were 1 base for V and 0 bases for J; bases not matched to a gene: 20. The CDR3 loop spans 22 amino acids. In germline, CDR1 is LGHNA, CDR2 YNFKEQ. Here the CDR3 DNA reads TGTGCCAGCAGCCAAGCGGAGGGGGCTAAGACAGGGGCGCTTAATAGCAATCAGCCCCAGCATTTT. Translated: CASSQAEGAKTGALNSNQPQHF.

This clone occurred many times. The chain links TRBV6-5 to TRBJ1-3; possibly TRBD1 for D (6 bases). The CDR3 is 16 amino acids. CDR1 MNHEY and CDR2 SVGAGI come from the germline V gene. V was cut by 2 bases and J by 0 bases, with 11 bases left in between. In DNA, the CDR3 is TGTGCCAGCAGTTACCTGGGACAATCCTCTGGAAACACCATATATTTT. This encodes CASSYLGQSSGNTIYF.

This chain connects TRBV28 to TRBJ1-2, with D maybe TRBD1 (6 bases). V was trimmed by 4 bases and J by 9 bases, leaving 18 bases between them. The CDR3 has 14 amino acids. Germline V lookup: CDR1 MDHEN, CDR2 SYDVKM. This CDR3 is CASSSNPYRASYTF. The CDR3 DNA sequence: TGTGCCAGCAGTTCCAACCCCTACAGGGCTAGCTACACCTTC.

J is TRBJ2-7 and V is TRBV19; TRBD2 matches at 7 bases. CDR3 length equals 14 residues. The junction had 4 bases not matched to a gene; V was cut back by 1 base and J by 4 bases. CDR1 and CDR2 from the germline V gene are LNHDA and SQIVND (reference sequence). The DNA of the CDR3 is TGTGCCAGTAGTATAGGACTAGCCCCTTACGAGCAGTACTTC. This codes for CASSIGLAPYEQYF.

The V gene is TRBV27, the J gene TRBJ1-5; tentative D call: TRBD1 (5 bases). The V gene lost 5 bases and the J gene lost 1 base, with 9 bases spanning the gap. This CDR3 contains 14 residues. Germline V gene sequence: CDR1 MNHEY, CDR2 SMNVEV (reference sequence). The DNA of the CDR3 is TGTGCCAGCAGTCTAGGGGCGAGCAATCAGCCCCAGCATTTT. Translating gives CASSLGASNQPQHF.

V gene TRBV2 combines with J gene TRBJ1-4, with unresolved D. V gave up 0 bases and J gave up 4 bases, with 15 bases separating them. Per the germline V gene, CDR1 is SNHLY and CDR2 is FYNNEI. The CDR3 covers 17 residues. The CDR3 nucleotides read TGTGCCAGCAGTGAAGCGCGGGTGAGGTCTTTTAATGAAAAACTGTTTTTT. It codes for CASSEARVRSFNEKLFF.

The chain recombines TRBV6-5 with TRBJ2-6; TRBD1 might be the D (5 bases). Trimming removed 4 bases from V and 2 bases from J, with 12 bases in between. The length of the CDR3 is 16 residues. Germline V lookup: CDR1 MNHEY, CDR2 SVGAGI. The CDR3 loop reads CASSSTATPGANVLTF. The CDR3 nucleotides are TGTGCCAGCAGTTCGACAGCCACGCCTGGGGCCAACGTCCTGACTTTC.

This chain connects TRBV28 to TRBJ2-5; 8 nucleotides agree with TRBD2. The CDR3 sequence is 14 residues long. From germline, CDR1 is MDHEN and CDR2 SYDVKM. Unmatched junction bases numbered 6, after V lost 4 bases and J lost 5 bases. The CDR3: CASSSTSEGETQYF. CDR3 DNA sequence: TGTGCCAGCAGTTCGACTAGCGAAGGGGAGACCCAGTACTTC.

The chain has TRBV29-1 and TRBJ2-3; 7 bases align to TRBD2. CDR1 SQVTM and CDR2 ANQGSEA come from the germline V gene. The CDR3 runs 15 residues. J gave up 2 bases and V 6 bases, and 11 bases lay outside the gene matches. The CDR3 sequence: CSVVGTKGTTDTQYF. The CDR3 nucleotides read TGCAGCGTCGTCGGGACTAAGGGCACCACAGATACGCAGTATTTT.

The chain employs TRBV2 and TRBJ1-1; TRBD1 agrees at 9 bases. V gave up 7 bases and J gave up 2 bases; unmatched junction bases: 5. This CDR3 comprises 14 residues. Germline CDR1 reads SNHLY; CDR2 reads FYNNEI. The CDR3 loop is CASNYRGHNTEAFF. For the CDR3, the DNA is TGTGCCAGCAACTACAGGGGGCATAACACTGAAGCTTTCTTT. Full variable domain (outside the CDR3, taken from reference TRBV2 and TRBJ1-1): EPEVTQTPSHQVTQMGQEVILRCVPISNHLYFYWYRQILGQKVEFLVSFYNNEISEKSEIFDDQFSVERPDGSNFTLKIRSTKLEDSAMYFCASNYRGHNTEAFFGQGTRLTVV.